Here is one TCR beta chain with its context. The antigen is not known. The entry originates in a study of PD-L1 blockade in urothelial cancer. Overall study context: T cells were recovered from blood samples at a median of 141,255. Study-wide results and caveats: Lower than median blood TCR clonality before treatment predicted better survival.

Assay used: immunoSEQ multiplex PCR; TCRdb lists only in-frame clones, some missing. The sample shows around 70,000 clones, roughly 89% of them seen only once. As to time point: pretreatment peripheral blood. The V gene end was trimmed by 4 bases and the J gene end by 9 bases; junction bases not matched to a gene: 6. The CDR3 sequence is 15 residues long. Looked up from germline, CDR1 is SGHNT and CDR2 is YYREEE (reference sequence). V gene TRBV5-4 combines with J gene TRBJ2-1, with 14 bases identical to TRBD2. This sequence originates from a woman aged 70-85 years with urothelial cancer. The sequenced sample was PBMCs, obtained around atezolizumab (anti-PD-L1) treatment. CDR3 DNA: TGTGCCAGCAGCACCGGGACTAGCGGGAGCGGTGAGCAGTTCTTC. As protein: CASSTGTSGSGEQFF.